The entry below gives a single T cell receptor beta chain sequence along with its context. J was trimmed by 12 bases and V by 4 bases; bases with no gene match: 14. The CDR3 loop spans 15 amino acids. CDR1 is SGHDN and CDR2 is FVKESK in the germline V gene. This sample is part of a study of cytomegalovirus exposure and HLA in healthy donors. 60 Vbeta and 13 Jbeta primers were used in PCR. The table came from immunoSEQ multiplex PCR; TCRdb's copy has only in-frame clones and leaves some out. Of roughly 180,000 clones listed, about four fifths are singletons. This TCR came from a woman aged 18 to 35 in good health and CMV-seronegative. Sequenced input: PBMCs. V is TRBV14 and J is TRBJ1-4; 7 bases fit TRBD1. The chain's CDR3 is CASSRSGTVVSQLFF. The DNA for the CDR3 is TGTGCCAGCAGCCGATCCGGGACAGTTGTGTCTCAACTGTTTTTT.